This passage covers 8 T cell receptor beta chains from one sample sequenced in a study of tumor-infiltrating lymphocytes in oesophageal squamous cell carcinoma. TCRdb fed the PCR reads into MiXCR, producing one record per CDR3 protein. The sample contains about 10,000 distinct CDR3 sequences, around three fifths of which appear only once. Sequencing input: esophageal tumor tissue. The receptors were sampled from a female donor with esophageal squamous cell carcinoma.

This clonotype was seen more than once but under ten times. One end of the junction fails to match germline, which may point to a read error. The chain uses TRBV7-7 and TRBJ2-5, with D possibly being TRBD1 (7 bases). The V gene's germline CDR1 is SSHAT and CDR2 FNYEAQ (reference sequence). This CDR3 is 16 amino acids long. DNA of the CDR3: TGTGCTAGCAGCTTAGCAGGGGGGACGGGTCTAGAGACCCAGTACTTC. Amino acid sequence: CASSLAGGTGLETQYF. Full variable domain (missing parts from reference TRBV7-7 and TRBJ2-5): GAGVSQSPRYKVTKRGQDVTLRCDPISSHATLYWYQQALGQGPEFLTYFNYEAQPDKSGLPSDRFSAERPEGSISTLTIQRTEQRDSAMYRCASSLAGGTGLETQYFGPGTRLLVL.

This clonotype qualifies as large (0.1 to 1%). The chain employs TRBV11-2 and TRBJ2-7; TRBD2 aligns across 11 bases. After removal of 5 bases from V and 4 bases from J, the junction contained 13 bases not matched to a gene. Germline V lookup: CDR1 SGHAT, CDR2 FQNNGV. The length of the CDR3 is 17 residues. Here the CDR3 reads CASSRWATSGAEYEQYF. For the CDR3, the DNA is TGTGCCAGCAGCCGCTGGGCGACTAGCGGGGCCGAGTACGAGCAGTACTTC.

This clonotype has at least ten counts. It is unclear where the CDR3 begins or ends on the DNA, so no DNA is shown, and the CDR3 is as TCRdb lists it. The chain is built from TRBV7-3 and TRBJ2-6; TRBD1 is taken as the D call from the table, unchecked against the DNA. Inclusive of both ends, the CDR3 amounts to 16 amino acids. Per germline, CDR1 SGHTA and CDR2 FQGTGA. The CDR3: CASIRPGQLLRAVLRF.

V gene TRBV28 combines with J gene TRBJ2-5, with D unresolved. TRBJ2-7 matches the DNA end more closely, so the J call is doubtful. The CDR3 has 12 residues. Germline CDR1 reads MDHEN; CDR2 reads SYDVKM. The CDR3 spells CASSLIAYEQYF. CDR3 coding DNA: TGTGCCAGCAGTTTAATAGCCTACGAGCAGTACTTC.

The chain has TRBV27 and TRBJ2-4, with D uncertain. Looked up from germline, CDR1 is MNHEY and CDR2 is SMNVEV (reference sequence). V was pared by 6 bases and J by 1 base, with 10 bases between. CDR3 length: 14 amino acids. CDR3 protein: CASSQGRAKNIQYF. Here the CDR3 DNA reads TGTGCCAGCAGCCAAGGTCGGGCCAAAAACATTCAGTACTTC.

This clonotype is classed as large (0.1 to 1%). V and J are TRBV6-1 and TRBJ2-1; maybe TRBD2 (6 bases). Per the germline V gene, CDR1 is MNHNS and CDR2 is SASEGT. V lost 5 bases and J lost 4, with 15 bases in between. The CDR3 runs 15 residues. CDR3 nucleotide sequence: TGTGCCAGCAGTTTGGATGGGGGGAGGTACAATGAGCAGTTCTTC. It is translated as CASSLDGGRYNEQFF.

DNA of the CDR3: TGCGCCAGCAGCTTGGGTCTAGCGGGAGGGCAGGACACCGGGGAGCTGTTTTTT. Translating it yields CASSLGLAGGQDTGELFF. This sequence joins TRBV5-1 and TRBJ2-2; TRBD2 matches at 12 bases. Germline loops: CDR1 SGHRS, CDR2 YFSETQ. The CDR3 spans 18 residues. The junction had 6 bases not matched to a gene; V was cut back by 0 bases and J by 3 bases.

The V call is TRBV12-5, the J call TRBJ2-7; TRBD1 matches at 10 bases. The J call is doubtful: the DNA matches TRBJ2-5 better. The CDR3 is made up of 15 amino acids. Germline V gene lookup returns CDR1 LGHNT and CDR2 FRNRAP. CDR3 coding DNA: TGTGCTAGTGGTTTGGGACAGGGGGCGGGGGAGACCCAGTACTTC. It codes for CASGLGQGAGETQYF.